This entry lists 9 T cell receptor beta chains sequenced from one sample in a study of Ad26.COV2.S vaccination and SARS-CoV-2 variants. The assay was immunoSEQ multiplex PCR, and TCRdb's table has in-frame clones only and misses some. The sample contains roughly 380,000 clones, around 90% of which appear only once. The sample in question was peripheral blood, obtained after recovery from COVID-19. Receptors were obtained from a human donor who had recovered from COVID-19.

CDR3 sequence: CASSEVRQPQHF. CDR3 DNA sequence: TGCGCCAGCAGTGAGGTCCGACAGCCCCAGCATTTT. The J gene is TRBJ1-5, the V gene TRBV10-2; D unclear. Looked up from germline, CDR1 is WSHSY and CDR2 is SAAADI. The ends were cut back, 2 bases at V and 7 bases at J, with 6 bases in the middle. CDR3 length: 12 amino acids.

This clone was found once. The rearrangement links TRBV9 to TRBJ2-1; D tentatively reads TRBD1 or TRBD2 (6 bases each). The germline V gene encodes CDR1 SGDLS and CDR2 YYNGEE. V was trimmed by 3 bases and J by 4 bases, leaving 14 bases between them. CDR3 length: 15 residues. CDR3 residues: CASSGTGTGYNEQFF. CDR3 nucleotide sequence: TGTGCCAGCAGCGGCACAGGGACTGGGTACAATGAGCAGTTCTTC.

The J gene is TRBJ2-1, the V gene TRBV7-2; 12 nucleotides agree with TRBD1. This CDR3 comprises 16 residues. Germline V CDR1 and CDR2: SGHTA, FQGNSA. V lost 5 bases, J lost 6 bases, and 8 bases stayed unmatched. The CDR3 sequence is CASSPTGQGAFNEQFF. The CDR3 coding sequence is TGTGCCAGCAGCCCAACGGGACAGGGGGCGTTCAATGAGCAGTTCTTC. Complete variable domain (other parts from reference TRBV7-2 and TRBJ2-1): GAGVSQSPSNKVTEKGKDVELRCDPISGHTALYWYRQSLGQGLEFLIYFQGNSAPDKSGLPSDRFSAERTGGSVSTLTIQRTQQEDSAVYLCASSPTGQGAFNEQFFGPGTRLTVL.

This clone was recorded only once. This chain uses TRBV12-3 or TRBV12-4 with TRBJ2-1; possibly TRBD2 for D (5 bases). Between the trimmed V and J ends, which lost 6 bases and 7 bases, there was a span of 7 bases. The CDR3 totals 11 residues. The CDR3 region has the DNA TGTGCCAGCAGCCGAGGGAATGAGCAGTTCTTC. This encodes CASSRGNEQFF.

This chain joins TRBV29-1 and TRBJ1-1; perhaps TRBD1 as D (6 bases). V lost 7 bases, J lost 0 bases, and 12 bases lay in between. Germline V gives CDR1 SQVTM, CDR2 ANQGSEA. The CDR3 covers 13 residues. CDR3 nucleotide sequence: TGCAGCGCCCTTGGACAGCTGAACACTGAAGCTTTCTTT. Its translation: CSALGQLNTEAFF.

The V and J genes are TRBV3-1 (or the pseudogene TRBV3-2) and TRBJ1-1; TRBD1 might be the D (6 bases). Trimming stripped 4 bases from V and 11 bases from J, with 17 bases between. Germline CDR1 and CDR2: LGHDT and YNNKEL (reference sequence). This CDR3 has 13 residues. This chain's CDR3 is CASSLRDITAAFF. Written as DNA, the CDR3 is TGTGCCAGCAGCCTCCGGGACATAACGGCCGCTTTCTTT.

This chain's CDR3 is CASSLSSALAVVGEQFF. The CDR3 DNA reads as TGTGCCAGCAGCTTGAGTAGCGCACTAGCGGTCGTAGGTGAGCAGTTCTTC. The chain couples TRBV7-2 to TRBJ2-1; TRBD2 matches 8 bases. Germline trimming cut 3 bases from V and 9 bases from J; bases unmatched to any gene: 16. The CDR3 consists of 17 residues. Germline-derived CDR1 and CDR2 are SGHTA and FQGNSA.

The chain joins TRBV3-1 (or the pseudogene TRBV3-2) to TRBJ2-7; D is perhaps TRBD2 (5 bases). V lost 3 bases and J 2 bases, leaving 20 bases between the germline ends. This CDR3 is built from 17 residues. In germline, CDR1 is LGHDT, CDR2 YNNKEL (reference sequence). CDR3 region: CASSHTQDGGRAYEQYF. CDR3 in DNA: TGTGCCAGCAGCCATACACAAGACGGAGGAAGGGCCTACGAGCAGTACTTC.

The chain employs TRBV7-2 and TRBJ2-7; the D gene is possibly TRBD1 (8 bases). Trimming took off 3 bases at V and 4 bases at J, with 16 bases between the two ends. Germline-derived CDR1 and CDR2 are SGHTA and FQGNSA. CDR3 length: 15 residues. CDR3 region: CASSFYRGGLYEQYF. CDR3 sequence (DNA): TGTGCCAGCAGCTTCTACAGGGGGGGATTGTACGAGCAGTACTTC.